This T cell receptor (beta chain) came from a study of T cells in Graves' hyperthyroidism and ophthalmopathy. Overall study: Peripheral blood was drawn at first diagnosis, prior to all treatment.

Ophthalmopathy patients showed a Clinical Activity Score of at least 3, NOSPECS grade of at least 4 and duration under 3 months. Study-wide results and caveats: Classification by a 13 V-J model distinguished ophthalmopathy from stable hyperthyroidism. Most thyroid-expanded clonotypes above 0.001 were also found in blood.

The table lists this clonotype with a few counts. Antigen specificity is unknown. CDR3 length: 15 residues. Per germline, CDR1 KGHDR and CDR2 SFDVKD. V was cut by 2 bases and J by 3 bases, with 10 bases left in between. Amplification of TCR beta CDR3 regions was performed using RNA transcripts as template. HTBI primers were used for first-round RT-PCR of the TCR CDR3. TCRdb redid the calling of the multiplex PCR reads with MiXCR, one entry per CDR3 protein. The data contain approximately 380,000 distinct CDR3 sequences, around 15% of them singletons. What was sequenced was blood. The chain employs TRBV24-1 and TRBJ2-1; D may be TRBD1 (6 bases). The TCR was taken from a middle-aged man with Graves' ophthalmopathy. CDR3 region: CATSDYDRRYNEQFF. CDR3 DNA sequence: TGTGCCACCAGTGATTATGACAGGCGCTACAATGAGCAGTTCTTC.